The 26 T cell receptor beta chains given below trace back to one sample, sequenced in a study of T-cell reconstitution after alpha-beta-depleted transplantation in children. The TCRbeta library was prepared with unique molecular identifiers. TCRdb ran MiXCR on the PCR reads and lists one entry per CDR3 protein. The sample holds 140,000 or so distinct CDR3 sequences, around 9% seen once. This specimen was PBMCs, mostly from graft donor cells, taken 180 days after TCRalphabeta/CD19-depleted stem cell transplant. These receptor sequences come from a female patient aged 2 to 10 who had a stem cell transplant for congenital amegakaryocytic thrombocytopenia, so the T cells may come from the graft donor.

This clonotype showed up just once. The chain couples TRBV11-2 to TRBJ2-3; 9 bases map to TRBD1. V lost 3 bases, J lost 4 bases, and 5 bases stayed unmatched. The CDR3 runs 15 residues. CDR1 and CDR2 from the germline V gene are SGHAT and FQNNGV. Here the CDR3 DNA reads TGTGCCAGCAGCTTGACAGGGGGTTTGGCAGATACGCAGTATTTT. It specifies CASSLTGGLADTQYF.

J is TRBJ1-2 and V is TRBV7-2, with D possibly matching TRBD1 (5 bases). The germline gives CDR1 SGHTA, CDR2 FQGNSA. V lost 0 bases to trimming and J lost 4 bases, with 12 bases between them. This CDR3 has 15 amino acids. This chain's CDR3 is CASSLALRGIYGYTF. CDR3 sequence (DNA): TGTGCCAGCAGCTTAGCGCTAAGGGGTATCTATGGCTACACCTTC.

This clonotype was counted at least ten times. The chain employs TRBV11-2 and TRBJ2-3; D is undetermined. CDR1 SGHAT and CDR2 FQNNGV come from the germline V gene. The V end lost 2 bases, the J end lost 3 bases, and 9 bases lay between the germline ends. The CDR3 loop spans 14 amino acids. This CDR3 is CASSLNLVTDTQYF. Written as DNA, the CDR3 is TGTGCCAGCAGCTTAAATCTTGTGACAGATACGCAGTATTTT.

This clonotype was detected ten times or more. J is TRBJ1-1 and V is TRBV7-8; D is unclear. In germline, CDR1 is SGHVS, CDR2 FQNEAQ. The CDR3 is 15 residues long. The V gene lost 6 bases and the J gene lost 1 base, with 15 bases spanning the gap. The CDR3 DNA follows: TGTGCCAGCAGTTCCGGGCCAGGCCGGAACACTGAAGCTTTCTTT. Amino acid sequence: CASSSGPGRNTEAFF.

This clonotype has at least ten counts. J is TRBJ2-1 and V is TRBV7-8; D is undetermined. Germline values: CDR1 SGHVS, CDR2 FQNEAQ. This CDR3 is built from 15 residues. V was trimmed by 1 base and J by 3 bases, leaving 10 bases between them. The CDR3 is CASSLVGGVYNEQFF. CDR3 bases: TGTGCCAGCAGCTTAGTGGGTGGAGTCTACAATGAGCAGTTCTTC.

This clonotype has more than one count but fewer than ten. V gene TRBV6-1 combines with J gene TRBJ2-7; 7 bases align to TRBD1. The CDR3 length is 16 residues. V shed 6 bases, J shed 3 bases, and the junction held 14 bases outside the gene matches. Germline lookup yields CDR1 MNHNS and CDR2 SASEGT. DNA for the CDR3: TGTGCCAGCAGCCCGTACAGGGGCCGGACCCTCTACGAGCAGTACTTC. It is translated as CASSPYRGRTLYEQYF.

This clonotype was seen repeatedly, ten times or more. The chain joins TRBV20-1 to TRBJ2-5, with TRBD2 as a possible D gene (6 bases). The CDR3 loop spans 14 amino acids. Germline V gene lookup returns CDR1 DFQATT and CDR2 SNEGSKA (reference sequence). V was shortened by 6 bases and J by 1 base, with 15 bases between the two germline ends. The CDR3, as DNA: TGCAGTGCGGCGGTTGCGGGGATCCAAGAGACCCAGTACTTC. As protein: CSAAVAGIQETQYF.

This clonotype was found many times. The chain couples TRBV20-1 to TRBJ2-7; D uncertain. Germline CDR1 is DFQATT and CDR2 is SNEGSKA (reference sequence). V lost 3 bases, J lost 2 bases, and 8 bases lay in between. The CDR3 loop spans 12 amino acids. CDR3 coding DNA: TGCAGTGCTAGTAAGGGCGCCTACGAGCAGTACTTC. Its protein is CSASKGAYEQYF.

This clonotype showed up many times. The chain carries TRBV27 and TRBJ1-5; 8 bases are a match to TRBD1. Unmatched junction bases numbered 11, after V lost 4 bases and J lost 0 bases. Germline lookup yields CDR1 MNHEY and CDR2 SMNVEV (reference sequence). The CDR3 has 18 residues. CDR3 sequence reads: CASSSYRGIPYSNQPQHF. CDR3 coding DNA: TGTGCCAGCAGTTCCTACAGGGGGATCCCGTATAGCAATCAGCCCCAGCATTTT.

V usage is TRBV5-1 and J usage is TRBJ2-5, with D unresolved. Trimming pared 0 bases from V and 5 bases from J, leaving 26 bases between. CDR1 SGHRS and CDR2 YFSETQ come from the germline V gene. The CDR3 has 19 residues. For the CDR3, the DNA is TGCGCCAGCAGCTTGGTCGGGTCCCCCGGCGGCTTTTTTCCGGAGACCCAGTACTTC. Translating gives CASSLVGSPGGFFPETQYF.

This clonotype was seen repeatedly, ten times or more. This chain uses TRBV7-2 with TRBJ2-7, with D perhaps assigned TRBD1 or TRBD2 (6 bases each). The germline CDR1 and CDR2 sequences are SGHTA and FQGNSA. V lost 0 bases and J 6 bases, leaving 12 bases between the germline ends. The CDR3 consists of 14 residues. CDR3 bases: TGTGCCAGCAGCTTAGCGGAGGGGGAGCTCGAGCAGTACTTC. Its protein is CASSLAEGELEQYF.

This clonotype came up many times. This chain joins TRBV27 and TRBJ2-4; D not certain. Germline lookup yields CDR1 MNHEY and CDR2 SMNVEV (reference sequence). The CDR3 extends over 13 amino acids. The germline V and J ends were trimmed by 5 bases and 13 bases, with 18 bases remaining between them. The CDR3 reads CASSPFERSAQYF. The DNA of the CDR3 is TGTGCCAGCAGTCCCTTCGAACGAAGCGCCCAGTACTTC.

The rearrangement links TRBV7-1 to TRBJ2-7; tentatively, D is TRBD1 (5 bases). TRBV7-1 is recorded as an ORF, its role being uncertain. V was pared by 3 bases and J by 2 bases, with 17 bases between. The CDR3 runs 16 residues. The chain's CDR3 is CASSSGPPRVAYEQYF. The CDR3 nucleotides read TGTGCCAGCAGCTCGGGGCCCCCCAGGGTGGCCTACGAGCAGTACTTC.

This clonotype was detected a few times. This chain joins TRBV20-1 and TRBJ1-1, with a weak D call TRBD1 (6 bases). V was trimmed by 4 bases and J by 1 base, leaving 16 bases between them. The CDR3 is 15 residues long. Germline CDR1 is DFQATT and CDR2 is SNEGSKA (reference sequence). CDR3 DNA: TGCAGTGCTAAACTCCTCGGCAGGGGGAACACTGAAGCTTTCTTT. It codes for CSAKLLGRGNTEAFF.

At least ten counts were recorded for this clonotype. The rearrangement joins TRBV7-2 to TRBJ1-4, with a possible D match to TRBD1 (5 bases). Germline V gene sequence: CDR1 SGHTA, CDR2 FQGNSA. The germline V and J ends were trimmed by 1 base and 7 bases, with 10 bases remaining between them. The CDR3 loop spans 14 amino acids. The CDR3 region has the DNA TGTGCCAGCAGCTTAGGTCCAGGGAGTGAAAAACTGTTTTTT. Its translation is CASSLGPGSEKLFF.

The chain carries TRBV5-1 and TRBJ1-1, with 12 nucleotides matching TRBD1. V shed 4 bases and J 1 base; nucleotides not matched to a gene: 8. This CDR3 contains 17 residues. CDR1 is SGHRS and CDR2 is YFSETQ in the germline V gene. CDR3 residues: CASSPWDRGLGNTEAFF. CDR3 bases: TGCGCCAGCAGCCCATGGGACAGGGGGCTTGGGAACACTGAAGCTTTCTTT.

This clonotype was picked up many times. The chain is built from TRBV30 and TRBJ2-5, with 7 bases that match TRBD2. The trim removed 3 bases at V and 5 bases at J, leaving 12 bases unmatched. The CDR3 runs 15 residues. Germline loops: CDR1 GTSNPN, CDR2 SVGIG (reference sequence). The CDR3 loop is CAWRSWRENQETQYF. The CDR3 nucleotides are TGTGCCTGGAGATCTTGGCGGGAGAATCAGGAGACCCAGTACTTC.

Only a few counts were recorded for this clonotype. The J gene is TRBJ2-6, the V gene TRBV28; 10 bases fit TRBD1. CDR3 length: 17 residues. CDR1 and CDR2 from the germline V gene are MDHEN and SYDVKM. Losses at the gene ends were 7 bases for V and 2 bases for J; bases not matched to a gene: 8. CDR3 amino acids: CASTTGQGFAGANVLTF. CDR3 DNA: TGTGCCAGCACTACGGGACAGGGGTTTGCTGGGGCCAACGTCCTGACTTTC.

This clonotype appeared many times. The CDR3 is CASSPGQGYGYTF. The CDR3 DNA sequence: TGCGCCAGCAGCCCGGGACAGGGGTATGGCTACACCTTC. The genes are TRBV5-1 and TRBJ1-2; 10 bases align to TRBD1. The CDR3 loop spans 13 amino acids. The germline CDR1 and CDR2 sequences are SGHRS and YFSETQ. Trimming at V came to 4 bases and at J to 5 bases, leaving 2 bases not matched to a gene.

This clonotype was counted many times. The J gene is TRBJ1-1, the V gene TRBV29-1; D is unclear. This CDR3 spans 14 amino acids. Trimming stripped 3 bases from V and 0 bases from J, with 11 bases between. Per the germline V gene, CDR1 is SQVTM and CDR2 is ANQGSEA. CDR3 protein: CSVDFGFMNTEAFF. Here the CDR3 DNA reads TGCAGCGTTGACTTCGGATTTATGAACACTGAAGCTTTCTTT.

The chain is built from TRBV11-2 and TRBJ2-2; D is undetermined. The V and J ends lost 5 bases and 6 bases respectively, with 7 bases between them. The CDR3 sequence is 12 residues long. Germline-derived CDR1 and CDR2 are SGHAT and FQNNGV. CDR3 region: CASSLRSGELFF. The DNA of the CDR3 is TGTGCCAGCAGCCTTAGATCCGGGGAGCTGTTTTTT.

Concerning this clonotype: With a much larger clone just one base away, this may be a read error. The chain is built from TRBV20-1 and TRBJ2-1; TRBD2 aligns across 9 bases. The CDR3 totals 15 residues. Germline CDR1 reads DFQATT; CDR2 reads SNEGSKA (reference sequence). The CDR3 DNA follows: TGCGGTGCTAGAGATAGCGGGGGCTCCTACAATGAGCAGTTCTTC. This sequence encodes CGARDSGGSYNEQFF.

At least ten counts were recorded for this clonotype. CDR3 residues: CASSARSSGRPDTQYF. CDR3 in DNA: TGTGCCAGCAGCGCCCGTTCTAGCGGGAGGCCAGATACGCAGTATTTT. The chain carries TRBV9 and TRBJ2-3; 11 bases match TRBD2. With 3 bases clipped from V and 4 bases from J, the junction kept 7 bases outside the gene matches. This CDR3 region has 16 residues. Germline loops: CDR1 SGDLS, CDR2 YYNGEE.

This clonotype showed up many times. CDR3 in DNA: TGCAGTGCTAGAGAACCAGCCTCCAAGACCCAGTACTTC. It encodes CSAREPASKTQYF. This sequence joins TRBV20-1 and TRBJ2-5; D is ambiguous. Germline CDR1 and CDR2: DFQATT and SNEGSKA (reference sequence). The V end lost 0 bases, the J end lost 6 bases, and 11 bases lay between the germline ends. This CDR3 region has 13 residues.

Many counts were recorded for this clonotype. The rearrangement links TRBV11-3 to TRBJ2-1, with 12 bases fitting TRBD2. CDR1 and CDR2 (germline): SGHNT, YENEEA. V shed 4 bases and J 6 bases; nucleotides not matched to a gene: 7. The CDR3 is 16 residues long. The CDR3 reads CASSSSSGRASNEQFF. The CDR3 bases are TGTGCCAGCAGCTCGTCTAGCGGGAGGGCATCCAATGAGCAGTTCTTC.

The table lists this clonotype with many counts. The chain employs TRBV12-3 or TRBV12-4 and TRBJ1-4, with D uncertain. This CDR3 is 15 amino acids long. Trimming took off 5 bases at V and 3 bases at J, with 13 bases between the two ends. The CDR3, as DNA: TGTGCCAGCAGTCCCGGTCAGGCGGCTAATGAAAAACTGTTTTTT. Translation gives CASSPGQAANEKLFF.